Listed here is a single T cell receptor (beta chain). This clone was detected once. Its antigen specificity is not known. Base qualities were left out, and no much larger clone turns up one base away. This specimen's time point label, interpreted: about 28 days (+/-7) after the second vaccine dose. Because spike-specific TCR depth and breadth did not differ between the two schedules, AZD1222 recipients who got a second dose at roughly 4 weeks were pooled with those who got a second dose at roughly 12 weeks. Vaccinee samples were obtained from the UK trials COV001 and COV002, which included a single-blind randomized controlled phase 2/3 trial of AZD1222 (ChAdOx1 nCoV-19) in healthy adults. For TCRbeta chain sequencing, PBMC samples from trial participants were taken at day 0 and at day 28 after the second dose. The CDR3 regions of human TCRbeta chains were analyzed by immunosequencing. Concerning the study's data processing: TCRs in the repertoires were compared against a reference library of SARS-CoV-2-specific TCRs that had been generated with the MIRA antigen-specificity platform. Breadth was defined as the fraction of unique TCRs that were SARS-CoV-2-associated. Depth was defined as the fraction of total T cells that were SARS-CoV-2-associated. Using the MIRA data, every spike-specific TCR was mapped to the spike region that the TCR reacted to and assigned to either a CD4 or a CD8 class. Log10-transformed breadth and depth values were compared by one-way ANOVA with Sidak's multiple comparisons tests. TCRdb took over this immuneACCESS table, retaining in-frame rearrangements with V and J assigned. Such tables are incomplete; in checked studies, under half of the missing clones stem from an unresolved V gene, and the remainder is unexplained. That table is the source of V, J and clone size, and D and trimming were worked out from the DNA. The sample data list 85,000 or so clones, and 75% to 95% of these were observed just once. The ten most abundant clones make up around 10% of the sample.

This record comes from a study of T cell responses to AZD1222 COVID-19 vaccine (dated by TCRdb to the early 2020s). The study in broad terms: A total of more than 230 trial participants underwent TCR sequencing, of whom approximately 210 received two doses of AZD1222 and about 25 received two doses of the MenACWY control vaccine. Trial participants were enrolled by age into 18-55, 56-69 and 70-plus year subgroups, with roughly 150, 30 and 60 TCR-sequenced participants respectively. Points the paper makes about the study in general: Participants were mostly white British and included more females than males, and it was suggested by the authors that clonal diversity may have been underestimated. In the small 56-69-year group, the increase in depth fell short of significance, most likely because of low power. Reportedly, almost half of the unique spike-specific TCRs recognized epitopes lying outside the regions that are mutated in the B.1.351 and B.1.1.7 variants. A significant rise in spike-specific TCR breadth and depth was observed after two AZD1222 doses relative to day 0 and relative to MenACWY recipients. Because no day 14 peak-response samples were available, repertoires were characterized only after the peak T cell response. Only a handful of AZD1222 recipients were SARS-CoV-2 seropositive at baseline, limiting conclusions about previously exposed vaccinees. Vaccine-associated CD4 TCRs spanned the whole spike protein, with dominant responses in regions 160-218 and 743-854.

Here the sequenced sample was peripheral blood, taken 28 days after the second AZD1222 dose. The clonotype comes from an adult who received the AZD1222 COVID-19 vaccine.

The CDR3 in this case is CASWDRSTEAFF. The nucleotide sequence reads TGTGCCAGTTGGGACAGGAGCACTGAAGCTTTCTTT. Recombination joined TRBV28 with TRBJ1-1, and TRBD1 aligns with 8 junction nucleotides. Reading the germline V gene gives CDR1 MDHEN and CDR2 SYDVKM. The germline V and J ends show losses of 9 bases and 4 bases respectively, and no gene match explains 4 bases of the junction. From its cysteine to its phenylalanine, the CDR3 spans 12 amino acids. Just CDR3 DNA is preserved here, 36 bases in frame from base 1.